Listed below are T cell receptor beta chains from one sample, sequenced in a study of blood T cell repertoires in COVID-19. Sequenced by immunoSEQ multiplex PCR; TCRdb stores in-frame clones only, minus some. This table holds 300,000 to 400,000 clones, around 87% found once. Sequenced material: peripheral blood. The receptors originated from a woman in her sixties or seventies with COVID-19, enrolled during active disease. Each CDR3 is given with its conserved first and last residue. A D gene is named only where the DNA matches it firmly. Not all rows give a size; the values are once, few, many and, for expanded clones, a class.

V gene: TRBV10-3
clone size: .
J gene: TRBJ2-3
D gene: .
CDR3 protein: CAISERLGTDTQYF
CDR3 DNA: TGTGCCATCAGTGAGCGGTTGGGCACAGATACGCAGTATTTT

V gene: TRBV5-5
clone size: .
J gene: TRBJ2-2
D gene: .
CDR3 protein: CASSLTSRELAGELFF
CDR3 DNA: TGTGCCAGCAGCTTGACTAGCAGGGAACTTGCCGGGGAGCTGTTTTTT

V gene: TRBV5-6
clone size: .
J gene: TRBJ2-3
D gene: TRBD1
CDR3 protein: CASSRAHRGGFMDTQYF
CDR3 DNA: TGTGCCAGCAGCCGCGCCCACAGGGGCGGGTTTATGGATACGCAGTATTTT

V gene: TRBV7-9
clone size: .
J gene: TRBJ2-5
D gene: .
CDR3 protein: CASSLVATSQETQYF
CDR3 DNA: TGTGCCAGCAGCTTAGTCGCGACTAGCCAAGAGACCCAGTACTTC

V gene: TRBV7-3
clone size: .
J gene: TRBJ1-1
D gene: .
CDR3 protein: CASSLVANTEAFF
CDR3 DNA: TGTGCCAGCAGCTTAGTAGCGAACACTGAAGCTTTCTTT

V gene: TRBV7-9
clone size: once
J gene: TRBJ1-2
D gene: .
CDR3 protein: CASSSFAVGYGYTF
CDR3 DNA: TGTGCCAGCAGCAGCTTCGCGGTCGGCTATGGCTACACCTTC

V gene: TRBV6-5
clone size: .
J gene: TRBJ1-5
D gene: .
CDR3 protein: CASSYSIRYRQPQHF
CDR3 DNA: TGTGCCAGCAGTTACTCGATACGGTACCGTCAGCCCCAGCATTTT

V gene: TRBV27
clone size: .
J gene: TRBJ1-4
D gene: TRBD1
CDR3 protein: CASSWPGGEKLFF
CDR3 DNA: TGTGCCAGCAGTTGGCCAGGGGGTGAAAAACTGTTTTTT

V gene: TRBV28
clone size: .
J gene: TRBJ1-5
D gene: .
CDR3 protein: CASSPSRRSNQPQHF
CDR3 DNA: TGTGCCAGCAGTCCCTCTAGGAGGAGCAATCAGCCCCAGCATTTT

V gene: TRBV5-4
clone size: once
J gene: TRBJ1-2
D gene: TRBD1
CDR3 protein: CASSSDGDRAFGPSGYTF
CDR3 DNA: TGTGCCAGCAGCTCAGATGGGGACAGGGCGTTCGGCCCGAGTGGCTACACCTTC

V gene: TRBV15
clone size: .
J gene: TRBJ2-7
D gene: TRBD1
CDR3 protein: CATSRGKGGDYEQYF
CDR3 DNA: TGTGCCACCAGCAGAGGAAAAGGGGGCGATTACGAGCAGTACTTC

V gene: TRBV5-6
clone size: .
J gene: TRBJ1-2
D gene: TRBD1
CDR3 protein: CASSPDRGGYGYTF
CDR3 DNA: TGTGCCAGCAGCCCGGACAGGGGTGGCTATGGCTACACCTTC

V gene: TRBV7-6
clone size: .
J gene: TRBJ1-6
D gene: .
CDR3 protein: CASSLRSSEGVNSPLHF
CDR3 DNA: TGTGCCAGCAGCTTAAGATCCTCCGAGGGTGTGAATTCACCCCTCCACTTT

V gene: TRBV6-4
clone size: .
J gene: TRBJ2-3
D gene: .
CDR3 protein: CASKVEGGTDTQYF
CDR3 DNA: TGTGCCAGCAAAGTTGAGGGGGGCACAGATACGCAGTATTTT

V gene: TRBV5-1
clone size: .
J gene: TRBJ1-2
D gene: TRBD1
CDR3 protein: CASSYSDREGGYTF
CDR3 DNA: TGCGCCAGCAGCTATTCGGACAGGGAGGGTGGCTACACCTTC

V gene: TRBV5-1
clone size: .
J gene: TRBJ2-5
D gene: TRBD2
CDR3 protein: CASSLSGAGVETQYF
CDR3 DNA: TGCGCCAGCAGCTTGAGCGGGGCGGGCGTGGAGACCCAGTACTTC

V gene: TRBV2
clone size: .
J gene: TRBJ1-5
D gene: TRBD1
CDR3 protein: CASRGQSLSNQPQHF
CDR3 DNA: TGTGCCAGCAGGGGACAGTCTCTTAGCAATCAGCCCCAGCATTTT

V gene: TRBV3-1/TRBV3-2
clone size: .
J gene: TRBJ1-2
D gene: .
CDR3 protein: CASSHLRVENGYTF
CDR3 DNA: TGTGCCAGCAGCCACCTCAGGGTTGAGAATGGCTACACCTTC

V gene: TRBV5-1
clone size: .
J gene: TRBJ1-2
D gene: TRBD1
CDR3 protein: CASSPWTGAGYTF
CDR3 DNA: TGCGCCAGCAGCCCATGGACAGGGGCGGGCTACACCTTC

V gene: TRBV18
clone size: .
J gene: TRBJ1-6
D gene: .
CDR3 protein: CASGWANSPLHF
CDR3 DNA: TGTGCCAGCGGGTGGGCTAATTCACCCCTCCACTTT

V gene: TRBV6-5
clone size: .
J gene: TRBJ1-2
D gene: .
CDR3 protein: CASSPGPGSNYGYTF
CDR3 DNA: TGTGCCAGCAGCCCCGGTCCGGGATCCAACTATGGCTACACCTTC

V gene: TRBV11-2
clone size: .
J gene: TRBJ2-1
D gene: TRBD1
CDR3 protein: CASSLVLDRGQFF
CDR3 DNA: TGTGCCAGCAGCTTAGTGCTGGACAGGGGGCAGTTCTTC

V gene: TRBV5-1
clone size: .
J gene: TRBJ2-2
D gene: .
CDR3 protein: CASSPITTGRTGELFF
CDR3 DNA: TGCGCCAGCAGCCCCATCACAACGGGGAGGACCGGGGAGCTGTTTTTT

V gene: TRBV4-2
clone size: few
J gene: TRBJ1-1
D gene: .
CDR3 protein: CASSQAQGTEAFF
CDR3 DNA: TGTGCCAGCAGCCAAGCACAGGGCACTGAAGCTTTCTTT

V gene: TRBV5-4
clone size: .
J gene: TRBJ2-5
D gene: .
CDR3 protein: CASSLGGSEGETQYF
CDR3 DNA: TGTGCCAGCAGCTTGGGGGGATCCGAGGGAGAGACCCAGTACTTC

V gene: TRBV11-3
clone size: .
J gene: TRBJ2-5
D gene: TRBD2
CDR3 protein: CASSLVPSGGLKETQYF
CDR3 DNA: TGTGCCAGCAGCTTAGTTCCTAGCGGGGGGCTGAAAGAGACCCAGTACTTC

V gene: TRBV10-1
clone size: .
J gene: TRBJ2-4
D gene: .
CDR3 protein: CASSESTRGTTPKNIQYF
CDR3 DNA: TGCGCCAGCAGTGAGTCGACTCGCGGGACGACTCCCAAAAACATTCAGTACTTC

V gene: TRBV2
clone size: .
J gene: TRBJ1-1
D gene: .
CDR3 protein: CASRPDRNTEAFF
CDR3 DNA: TGTGCCAGCAGGCCCGACAGAAACACTGAAGCTTTCTTT

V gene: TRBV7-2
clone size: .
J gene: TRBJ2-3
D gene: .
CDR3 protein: CASSLSTTSTDTQYF
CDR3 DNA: TGTGCCAGCAGCTTATCTACTACTAGCACAGATACGCAGTATTTT

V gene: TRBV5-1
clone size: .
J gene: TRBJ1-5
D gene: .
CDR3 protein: CASSLELNQPQHF
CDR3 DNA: TGCGCCAGCAGCTTGGAACTCAATCAGCCCCAGCATTTT

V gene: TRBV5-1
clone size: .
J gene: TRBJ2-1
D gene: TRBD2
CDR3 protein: CASSLVASGGLNEQFF
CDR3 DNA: TGCGCCAGCAGCTTGGTTGCTAGCGGGGGGTTAAATGAGCAGTTCTTC

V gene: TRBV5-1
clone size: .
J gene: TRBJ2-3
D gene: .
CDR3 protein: CASSSGSTDTQYF
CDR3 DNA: TGCGCCAGCAGCTCAGGGAGCACAGATACGCAGTATTTT

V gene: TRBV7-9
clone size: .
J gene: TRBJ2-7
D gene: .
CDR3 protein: CASSLARTGAYEQYF
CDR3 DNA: TGTGCCAGCAGCTTAGCCCGAACAGGAGCCTACGAGCAGTACTTC

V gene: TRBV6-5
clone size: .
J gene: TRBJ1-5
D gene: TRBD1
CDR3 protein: CASSDSTGSGPQHF
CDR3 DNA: TGTGCCAGCAGTGACTCGACAGGGTCCGGGCCCCAGCATTTT

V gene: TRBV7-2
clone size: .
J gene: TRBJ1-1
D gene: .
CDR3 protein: CASSLAGGGTEAFF
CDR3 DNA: TGTGCCAGCAGCTTAGCTGGGGGGGGCACTGAAGCTTTCTTT

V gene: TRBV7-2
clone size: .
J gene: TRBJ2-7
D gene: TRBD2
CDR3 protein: CASSLYYTSGGPYEQYF
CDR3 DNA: TGTGCCAGCAGCCTCTACTACACTAGCGGGGGTCCCTACGAGCAGTACTTC

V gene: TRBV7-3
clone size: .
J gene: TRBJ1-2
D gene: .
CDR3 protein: CASTLKPGGYTF
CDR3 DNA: TGTGCCAGCACCCTTAAACCCGGTGGCTACACCTTC